The 11 T cell receptor beta chains listed next were all sequenced from one sample in a study of regulatory T cells in long-lasting Graves disease (dated by TCRdb to the early 2020s). The method behind the library was multiplex PCR. The data were produced on an Illumina HiSeq 4000. iRepertoire HTBI primers and Arm-PCR amplification of CDR3 regions were used to construct TCR beta libraries. The public reads were reanalyzed by TCRdb: fastp trimming at Q25, MiXCR alignment, in-frame beta chains only. Every entry covers one CDR3 protein and lists the most common genes and DNA from its rows. The sample has about 300,000 distinct CDR3 sequences on record, 22% of them singletons. The ten top clones hold roughly three fifths of the sample. Interpreted using the paper, the time point label stands for: persistent/refractory GD, antithyroid drugs over 5 years with positive TRAb. For both TCR sequencing and RNA sequencing, RNA was extracted from PBMCs using TRIzol.

Sequenced material: peripheral blood mononuclear cells (PBMCs), taken when the disease was refractory, from a patient treated with antithyroid drugs. Receptors were obtained from a female donor with Graves disease.

This clonotype was seen more than once but under ten times. The CDR3 sequence is CASSPGQGNAEAFF. The CDR3, as DNA: TGTGCCAGCAGCCCCGGACAGGGCAATGCTGAAGCTTTCTTT. The rearrangement joins TRBV5-6 to TRBJ1-1, with TRBD1 identical over 8 bases. Germline CDR1 reads SGHDT; CDR2 reads YYEEEE. The CDR3 spans 14 residues. Unmatched junction bases numbered 8, after V lost 4 bases and J lost 6 bases.

This clonotype was seen at least ten times. The chain uses TRBV28 and TRBJ1-5; no definite D call. With 4 bases removed from V and 4 bases from J, the gap between germline ends came to 14 bases. Germline CDR1 MDHEN, CDR2 SYDVKM. There are 15 residues in the CDR3. CDR3 in DNA: TGTGCCAGCAGTTCCCTGACCGGGAGGAATCAGCCCCAGCATTTT. Its protein is CASSSLTGRNQPQHF.

This clonotype was recorded a few times. The chain employs TRBV3-1 and TRBJ1-5; maybe TRBD1 (5 bases). The CDR3 totals 14 residues. V gave up 0 bases and J gave up 2 bases, with 5 bases separating them. Germline assignment: CDR1 LGHDT and CDR2 YNNKEL (reference sequence). The CDR3: CASSQEGGNQPQHF. CDR3 nucleotide sequence: TGTGCCAGCAGCCAAGAGGGGGGCAATCAGCCCCAGCATTTT.

The sample holds a few counts of this clonotype. V gene TRBV28 combines with J gene TRBJ2-7; D might be TRBD1 or TRBD2, each matching 6 bases. Trimming took off 8 bases at V and 2 bases at J, with 16 bases between the two ends. Germline lookup yields CDR1 MDHEN and CDR2 SYDVKM. The CDR3 totals 14 residues. The DNA of the CDR3 is TGTGCCAGCGAGAGGGGGGAGGCCGCCTACGAGCAGTACTTC. Protein product: CASERGEAAYEQYF.

This clonotype was found many times. The rearrangement joins TRBV12-3 or TRBV12-4 to TRBJ1-2, with 10 positions matching TRBD1. The J segment lost 5 bases and the V segment lost 2 bases, leaving 5 bases of the junction unmatched. The CDR3 consists of 15 residues. The CDR3 reads CASSLRGQGKYGYTF. The CDR3 DNA reads as TGTGCCAGCAGTTTAAGGGGACAGGGGAAGTATGGCTACACCTTC.

This clonotype was recorded at least ten times. CDR3 amino acids: CASSLEVYGSQQFF. For the CDR3, the DNA is TGTGCCAGCAGCTTAGAGGTTTATGGGTCCCAGCAGTTCTTC. The chain carries TRBV7-6 and TRBJ2-1; D remains ambiguous. The CDR3 runs 14 residues. The germline CDR1 and CDR2 sequences are SGHVS and FNYEAQ. V gave up 1 base and J gave up 11 bases, with 15 bases separating them.

A note on this clonotype: The junction does not match germline at one end; this may be a read error. The chain links TRBV5-1 to TRBJ1-4; D remains ambiguous. Germline V gene data show CDR1 as SGHRS and CDR2 as YFSETQ. The CDR3 is 17 residues long. The CDR3 spells CAGSLAGRYRPNEKLFF. DNA for the CDR3: TGCGCCGGCAGCTTGGCCGGCAGGTATAGGCCTAATGAAAAACTGTTTTTT.

V is TRBV10-3 and J is TRBJ2-7; TRBD2 matches at 8 bases. Trimming removed 3 bases from V and 4 bases from J; junction bases left unmatched: 5. Germline CDR1 and CDR2: ENHRY and SYGVKD. The CDR3 has 14 amino acids. CDR3 region: CAISDRAGGYEQYF. CDR3 in DNA: TGTGCCATCAGTGACAGGGCGGGAGGTTACGAGCAGTACTTC.

CDR3 DNA: TGTGCCAGCACCTTGTCTCAAGGGAACACTGAAGCTTTCTTT. This encodes CASTLSQGNTEAFF. The chain employs TRBV18 and TRBJ1-1; no clear D gene. The germline V gene encodes CDR1 KGHSH and CDR2 LQKENI. The CDR3 runs 14 residues. V lost 8 bases to trimming and J lost 1 base, with 14 bases between them.

The table lists this clonotype with many counts. The germline gene is not matched at one end of the junction; a read error may be the cause. The chain carries TRBV20-1 and TRBJ2-7; D unclear. Per the germline V gene, CDR1 is DFQATT and CDR2 is SNEGSKA (reference sequence). This CDR3 has 11 residues. This CDR3 reads CSARDGYEQYF. CDR3 DNA: TGCAGTGCTCGAGACGGCTACGAGCAGTACTTC.

This clonotype has only one observation. This sequence joins TRBV5-5 and TRBJ1-5; a possible D gene is TRBD1 (5 bases). CDR3 length: 15 amino acids. Germline lookup yields CDR1 SGHKS and CDR2 YYEKEE (reference sequence). Between the trimmed V and J ends, which lost 4 bases and 8 bases, there was a span of 19 bases. CDR3 sequence (DNA): TGTGCCAGCAGCCCGGGGCACGGAACCAAGGAGCCCCAGCATTTT. The encoded protein is CASSPGHGTKEPQHF. The full variable domain, with the rest looked up from reference TRBV5-5 and TRBJ1-5, is DAGVTQSPTHLIKTRGQQVTLRCSPISGHKSVSWYQQVLGQGPQFIFQYYEKEERGRGNFPDRFSARQFPNYSSELNVNALLLGDSALYLCASSPGHGTKEPQHFGDGTRLSIL.